The 18 T cell receptor beta chains below were found in one sample sequenced in a study of blood T cell repertoires in COVID-19. Libraries were prepared by immunoSEQ multiplex PCR; TCRdb keeps only in-frame clonotypes and omits some of them. The repertoire holds 130,000 or so clones, with 87% as singletons. Sequenced material: peripheral blood. Receptors originate from a man in his forties or fifties with active COVID-19.

The chain uses TRBV25-1 and TRBJ2-3; D unresolved. Germline V gives CDR1 MGHDK, CDR2 SYGVNS. V was trimmed by 3 bases and J by 0 bases, leaving 10 bases between them. The CDR3 totals 15 residues. The CDR3 region has the DNA TGTGCCAGCAGTGACGGAGCAATAAGCACAGATACGCAGTATTTT. It translates to CASSDGAISTDTQYF.

The CDR3 DNA is TGCGCCAGCAGCCAAGTGCTAGCGGGCAAAGATACGCAGTATTTT. The encoded protein is CASSQVLAGKDTQYF. The rearrangement links TRBV4-1 to TRBJ2-3, with 8 bases identical to TRBD2. V shed 1 base and J 5 bases; nucleotides not matched to a gene: 5. The CDR3 is 15 residues long. Germline assignment: CDR1 MGHRA and CDR2 YSYEKL.

The gene calls are TRBV15 and TRBJ1-1, with unresolved D. The CDR3 length is 15 residues. Germline V gene sequence: CDR1 LNHNV, CDR2 YYDKDF (reference sequence). V was pared by 7 bases and J by 0 bases, with 15 bases between. The CDR3 protein is CATTQRTLMNTEAFF. DNA of the CDR3: TGTGCCACCACACAAAGGACTCTCATGAACACTGAAGCTTTCTTT.

This chain links TRBV20-1 with TRBJ1-1, with unresolved D. The length of the CDR3 is 11 residues. Germline V gives CDR1 DFQATT, CDR2 SNEGSKA (reference sequence). The V gene lost 8 bases and the J gene lost 1 base, with 8 bases spanning the gap. This CDR3 is CSTDKNTEAFF. As DNA, the CDR3 is TGCAGTACTGACAAGAACACTGAAGCTTTCTTT.

The chain has TRBV5-1 and TRBJ1-2, with 9 bases that match TRBD1. Germline CDR1 and CDR2: SGHRS and YFSETQ. CDR3 length: 14 amino acids. V trimming: 2 bases; J trimming: 5 bases; junction bases outside the gene matches: 4. CDR3 residues: CASSLTGTGYGYTF. The CDR3 nucleotides read TGCGCCAGCAGCTTAACCGGGACAGGGTATGGCTACACCTTC. The full variable domain, rest sourced from reference TRBV5-1 and TRBJ1-2, is KAGVTQTPRYLIKTRGQQVTLSCSPISGHRSVSWYQQTPGQGLQFLFEYFSETQRNKGNFPGRFSGRQFSNSRSEMNVSTLELGDSALYLCASSLTGTGYGYTFGSGTRLTVV.

The sample holds a few counts of this clone. The genes are TRBV7-9 and TRBJ2-5; no clear D. This CDR3 contains 15 residues. The V end was cut by 2 bases, the J end by 5 bases, with 15 bases between. Germline V gene data show CDR1 as SEHNR and CDR2 as FQNEAQ (reference sequence). This CDR3 is CASSLKRGVSETQYF. DNA for the CDR3: TGTGCCAGCAGCTTAAAGAGAGGAGTTTCTGAGACCCAGTACTTC.

The chain couples TRBV25-1 to TRBJ2-6, with 8 positions matching TRBD1. The germline gives CDR1 MGHDK, CDR2 SYGVNS. The CDR3 runs 14 residues. With V trimmed by 10 bases and J by 3 bases, 5 bases remained unmatched. The CDR3 DNA sequence: TGTGCCATGCAGGGGGCTGGTGGGGCCAACGTCCTGACTTTC. Translating gives CAMQGAGGANVLTF.

In this sample, this clone turned up a few times. The gene calls are TRBV12-3 or TRBV12-4 and TRBJ2-7; no reliable D call. Trimming took 7 bases from V and 5 from J, leaving 12 bases between them. This CDR3 region has 12 residues. This CDR3 is CASTGISHEQYF. DNA of the CDR3: TGTGCCAGCACAGGCATTTCCCACGAGCAGTACTTC.

The gene calls are TRBV19 and TRBJ1-6, with TRBD1 matching over 10 bases. The ends lost 2 bases at V and 10 bases at J; junction bases unmatched: 8. CDR3 length: 16 amino acids. CDR1 is LNHDA, CDR2 SQIVND, per germline (reference sequence). Here the CDR3 DNA reads TGTGCCAGTAGTATATCTATGGGACAGGGGTCCTCACCCCTCCACTTT. Its protein product is CASSISMGQGSSPLHF.

The genes are TRBV10-3 and TRBJ2-1, with 11 positions matching TRBD2. The CDR3 has 16 amino acids. Losses at the gene ends were 2 bases for V and 2 bases for J; bases not matched to a gene: 2. CDR1 is ENHRY and CDR2 is SYGVKD in the germline V gene. The CDR3 protein is CAISETSGGPYNEQFF. DNA of the CDR3: TGTGCCATCAGTGAGACTAGCGGGGGCCCCTACAATGAGCAGTTCTTC.

The chain employs TRBV6-2 or TRBV6-3 and TRBJ2-4; no reliable D call. The germline V gene has CDR1 MNHEY and CDR2 SVGEGT. V was trimmed by 2 bases and J by 0 bases, leaving 5 bases between them. This CDR3 comprises 14 residues. This chain's CDR3 is CASSYAVAKNIQYF. The CDR3, as DNA: TGTGCCAGCAGTTACGCGGTAGCCAAAAACATTCAGTACTTC.

The chain has TRBV4-2 and TRBJ2-3; 9 bases map to TRBD2. V lost 1 base, J lost 7 bases, and 9 bases stayed unmatched. Germline values: CDR1 LGHNA, CDR2 YNFKEQ. The CDR3 length is 16 residues. The CDR3 DNA reads TGTGCCAGCAGCCAAGTGGGAGTAGCGGGGGTCAATACGCAGTATTTT. Its translation is CASSQVGVAGVNTQYF.

This clone was observed a handful of times. The CDR3 DNA is TGTGCCAGCAGCCCCGTCGAGAAGCCGGGCGGGGAGCTGTTTTTT. It yields the protein CASSPVEKPGGELFF. The chain carries TRBV7-9 and TRBJ2-2; D unresolved. The germline gives CDR1 SEHNR, CDR2 FQNEAQ (reference sequence). Trimming shortened V by 5 bases and J by 7 bases, and 17 bases separated the two germline ends. The CDR3 totals 15 residues.

This clone was observed a few times. J is TRBJ1-1 and V is TRBV5-6; a possible D gene is TRBD1 (5 bases). Germline CDR1 is SGHDT and CDR2 is YYEEEE. The CDR3 is 13 amino acids. V was pared by 0 bases and J by 3 bases, with 6 bases between. The DNA for the CDR3 is TGTGCCAGCAGCTTGGCAGGGTACACTGAAGCTTTCTTT. The encoded protein is CASSLAGYTEAFF.

This clone was counted a few times. The V and J genes are TRBV5-6 and TRBJ2-3; TRBD2 agrees at 7 bases. CDR1 is SGHDT and CDR2 is YYEEEE in the germline V gene. The CDR3 has 15 amino acids. V shed 4 bases and J 5 bases; nucleotides not matched to a gene: 10. The CDR3 nucleotides are TGTGCCAGCAGCCGAAGGGACTACTTTAAAGATACGCAGTATTTT. Amino acid sequence: CASSRRDYFKDTQYF.

The V call is TRBV20-1, the J call TRBJ1-2; D remains unclear. Germline V gene lookup returns CDR1 DFQATT and CDR2 SNEGSKA (reference sequence). The CDR3 contains 10 residues. With 5 bases removed from V and 9 bases from J, the gap between germline ends came to 10 bases. DNA of the CDR3: TGCAGTGCTGGGGAGGCGCGCTACACCTTC. Amino acids: CSAGEARYTF.

The chain links TRBV12-5 to TRBJ2-2; D might be TRBD2 (5 bases). CDR1 LGHNT and CDR2 FRNRAP come from the germline V gene. The CDR3 has 14 residues. Trimming removed 5 bases at V and 8 bases at J, with 15 bases between. The CDR3 loop is CASGLGDIIGELFF. The CDR3 coding sequence is TGTGCTAGTGGTCTGGGAGATATCATTGGGGAGCTGTTTTTT.

CDR3 residues: CASSRNRVTEAFF. The CDR3 coding sequence is TGTGCCAGCAGCCGGAACAGGGTCACTGAAGCTTTCTTT. This chain connects TRBV3-1 (or the pseudogene TRBV3-2) to TRBJ1-1; tentative D call: TRBD1 (6 bases). Trimming removed 4 bases at V and 4 bases at J, with 10 bases between. Germline CDR1 reads LGHDT; CDR2 reads YNNKEL (reference sequence). The CDR3 is 13 residues long.